Listed here are 17 T cell receptor beta chains from one sample, sequenced in a study of T cell changes during pregnancy in multiple sclerosis. The repertoire was sequenced with immunoSEQ multiplex PCR; TCRdb's copy has only in-frame clones and lacks some. Seen here are 100,000 to 130,000 clones, less than 95% observed once, and the top ten hold around 0.8%. The source was peripheral blood, collected in the third trimester of pregnancy. These receptors originate from a female donor in good health, enrolled as a control in a pregnancy study.

The chain combines TRBV10-3 with TRBJ2-3, with TRBD2 matching over 8 bases. Trimming cost V 10 bases and J 6 bases; bases outside gene matches: 15. The CDR3 is 15 amino acids. Per germline, CDR1 ENHRY and CDR2 SYGVKD. The CDR3 DNA reads TGTGCCACGCCTCGGACTAGCCCCCTATGTGATACGCAGTATTTT. Translating it yields CATPRTSPLCDTQYF.

V gene TRBV6-5 combines with J gene TRBJ2-7, with D possibly being TRBD1 (5 bases). V was shortened by 2 bases and J by 2 bases, with 7 bases between the two germline ends. This CDR3 region has 13 residues. Germline V gene lookup returns CDR1 MNHEY and CDR2 SVGAGI. The CDR3 sequence is CASSYDRTYEQYF. The CDR3 nucleotides read TGTGCCAGCAGTTACGACAGAACCTACGAGCAGTACTTC.

The V call is TRBV11-3, the J call TRBJ2-1; possibly TRBD1 for D (5 bases). Trimming pared 2 bases from V and 5 bases from J, leaving 13 bases between. Germline CDR1 SGHNT, CDR2 YENEEA. The CDR3 covers 15 residues. This CDR3 is CASSLYSPGNNEQFF. CDR3 DNA: TGTGCCAGCAGCTTATATTCCCCAGGGAACAATGAGCAGTTCTTC.

The chain combines TRBV30 with TRBJ1-5, with TRBD1 matching 11 bases. V shed 0 bases and J 6 bases; nucleotides not matched to a gene: 4. The CDR3 contains 15 residues. Germline V gene data show CDR1 as GTSNPN and CDR2 as SVGIG (reference sequence). Here the CDR3 DNA reads TGTGCCTGGAGTGTAGGACAGGGGGCTTTTCAGCCCCAGCATTTT. Translated, it gives CAWSVGQGAFQPQHF.

V and J are TRBV4-1 and TRBJ1-2; no reliable D call. Looked up from germline, CDR1 is MGHRA and CDR2 is YSYEKL. The length of the CDR3 is 15 residues. Trimming removed 0 bases from V and 7 bases from J, with 15 bases in between. This CDR3 is CASSQDRFQTGGYTF. The CDR3 nucleotides are TGCGCCAGCAGCCAAGATCGGTTCCAGACGGGTGGCTACACCTTC.

This clone was observed once. J is TRBJ2-7 and V is TRBV5-1; TRBD1 might be the D (6 bases). V lost 1 base, J lost 4 bases, and 12 bases lay in between. Germline-derived CDR1 and CDR2 are SGHRS and YFSETQ. The CDR3 length is 14 residues. The chain's CDR3 is CASSLKGEGYEQYF. DNA for the CDR3: TGCGCCAGCAGCTTGAAGGGGGAAGGATACGAGCAGTACTTC.

This rearrangement joins TRBV6-1 to TRBJ2-5, with D unclear. The CDR3 spans 16 residues. With 2 bases removed from V and 2 bases from J, the gap between germline ends came to 15 bases. From germline, CDR1 is MNHNS and CDR2 SASEGT. This CDR3 reads CASSELPSQTQETQYF. The CDR3 region has the DNA TGTGCCAGCAGTGAACTCCCGAGTCAGACACAAGAGACCCAGTACTTC.

The chain is built from TRBV19 and TRBJ1-5, with 9 bases identical to TRBD1. The V segment lost 3 bases and the J segment 6 bases; nucleotides outside the gene matches: 15. The CDR3 consists of 18 residues. Germline lookup yields CDR1 LNHDA and CDR2 SQIVND (reference sequence). Written as DNA, the CDR3 is TGTGCCAGTAGTATCCGGGACAGGGTAAATAGGGAGAGTCAGCCCCAGCATTTT. It codes for CASSIRDRVNRESQPQHF.

The rearrangement joins TRBV28 to TRBJ1-1, with D possibly matching TRBD1 (5 bases). V was trimmed by 7 bases and J by 5 bases, leaving 11 bases between them. The CDR3 consists of 12 residues. Germline V CDR1 and CDR2: MDHEN, SYDVKM. This CDR3 is CASTTRGTEAFF. CDR3 DNA: TGTGCCAGCACCACCCGGGGGACTGAAGCTTTCTTT.

This clone was seen a single time. The chain uses TRBV7-2 and TRBJ1-6, with D tentatively TRBD1 (5 bases). This CDR3 spans 15 amino acids. Germline loops: CDR1 SGHTA, CDR2 FQGNSA. With 1 base removed from V and 7 bases from J, the gap between germline ends came to 11 bases. The CDR3 loop is CASSLESGQNSPLHF. As DNA, the CDR3 is TGTGCCAGCAGCTTAGAATCAGGGCAGAATTCACCCCTCCACTTT.

Only a few counts were recorded for this clone. This chain joins TRBV4-2 and TRBJ1-1; D is possibly TRBD1 (6 bases). From germline, CDR1 is LGHNA and CDR2 YNFKEQ. Trimming took 4 bases from V and 1 from J, leaving 10 bases between them. CDR3 length equals 14 residues. The chain's CDR3 is CASSRVGGNTEAFF. CDR3 sequence (DNA): TGTGCCAGCAGCCGAGTAGGGGGGAACACTGAAGCTTTCTTT.

The chain is built from TRBV19 and TRBJ2-3, with 11 bases that match TRBD1. CDR3 size: 18 residues. Per germline, CDR1 LNHDA and CDR2 SQIVND (reference sequence). V was pared by 5 bases and J by 6 bases, with 16 bases of the junction left unmatched. The CDR3 bases are TGTGCCAGTAGTCCCTGGACAGGGGGCATTGAGGCGTCGGATACGCAGTATTTT. This sequence encodes CASSPWTGGIEASDTQYF.

The V gene is TRBV7-8, the J gene TRBJ2-7; TRBD1 matches at 10 bases. Looked up from germline, CDR1 is SGHVS and CDR2 is FQNEAQ. Germline trimming cut 4 bases from V and 6 bases from J; bases unmatched to any gene: 9. The CDR3 is made up of 15 amino acids. The CDR3 is CASSSRQGASIEQYF. For the CDR3, the DNA is TGTGCCAGCAGCTCGCGACAGGGGGCGAGTATCGAGCAGTACTTC.

The gene calls are TRBV5-1 and TRBJ1-1; the D gene is possibly TRBD1 (6 bases). V was pared by 3 bases and J by 3 bases, with 15 bases between. The CDR3 extends over 15 amino acids. In germline, CDR1 is SGHRS, CDR2 YFSETQ. The chain's CDR3 is CASSSYRAIDTEAFF. The CDR3 coding sequence is TGCGCCAGCAGCTCTTACAGGGCGATTGACACTGAAGCTTTCTTT.

V gene TRBV6-4 combines with J gene TRBJ2-1; TRBD1 aligns across 7 bases. Germline V gives CDR1 MRHNA, CDR2 SNTAGT. The CDR3 runs to 12 residues. This CDR3 reads CATGQGDNEQFF. The CDR3 region has the DNA TGTGCAACCGGGCAGGGGGACAATGAGCAGTTCTTC.

The chain recombines TRBV4-1 with TRBJ2-7, with D possibly TRBD1 on 6 matching bases. The ends were cut back, 4 bases at V and 4 bases at J, with 17 bases in the middle. This CDR3 comprises 15 residues. Germline V gene data show CDR1 as MGHRA and CDR2 as YSYEKL. This chain's CDR3 is CASSPTTGTQYEQYF. The CDR3 region has the DNA TGCGCCAGCAGCCCCACAACCGGGACACAATACGAGCAGTACTTC.

This chain links TRBV7-2 with TRBJ1-2; D unresolved. The CDR3 contains 14 residues. Germline lookup yields CDR1 SGHTA and CDR2 FQGNSA. The V gene lost 5 bases and the J gene lost 7 bases, with 17 bases spanning the gap. This CDR3 is CASSPPGDSGGYTF. CDR3 nucleotide sequence: TGTGCCAGCAGCCCCCCCGGAGACTCGGGTGGCTACACCTTC.